These 27 T cell receptor beta chains share one sample of origin, sequenced in a study of blood T cell repertoires in COVID-19. Sequenced by immunoSEQ multiplex PCR; TCRdb stores in-frame clones only, minus some. This table has about 460,000 clones, approximately 91% appearing once. Sequenced sample: PBMCs or T cells enriched from blood (not recorded which). The receptors were gathered from a woman aged 55-75 years who had recovered from COVID-19.

The rearrangement joins TRBV6-2 or TRBV6-3 to TRBJ1-1; D gene unclear. Trimming took 0 bases from V and 0 from J, leaving 11 bases between them. The CDR3 sequence is 16 residues long. The germline gives CDR1 MNHEY, CDR2 SVGEGT. CDR3 DNA sequence: TGTGCCAGCAGTTACTCGATTTACGAGATGAACACTGAAGCTTTCTTT. It is translated as CASSYSIYEMNTEAFF.

A single count supports this clone. The chain links TRBV7-9 to TRBJ1-1; 8 bases fit TRBD1. Looked up from germline, CDR1 is SEHNR and CDR2 is FQNEAQ (reference sequence). This CDR3 comprises 14 residues. The V gene end was trimmed by 2 bases and the J gene end by 8 bases; junction bases not matched to a gene: 7. CDR3 region: CASSLIGQGREAFF. The CDR3 DNA reads as TGTGCCAGCAGCTTAATCGGACAGGGAAGGGAAGCTTTCTTT.

This clone was observed once. This chain connects TRBV7-2 to TRBJ2-3; 13 bases line up with TRBD2. The germline V gene has CDR1 SGHTA and CDR2 FQGNSA. The CDR3 is 17 amino acids. Trimming took 2 bases from V and 3 from J; bases not matched to a gene: 5. The CDR3 DNA reads as TGTGCCAGCAGCTTACAACTAGCGGGGGGGCGGACAGATACGCAGTATTTT. It is translated as CASSLQLAGGRTDTQYF.

The chain joins TRBV30 to TRBJ2-2, with D possibly matching TRBD2 (7 bases). The CDR3 totals 16 residues. V dropped 2 bases and J dropped 2 bases, with 15 bases sitting between them. Germline V CDR1 and CDR2: GTSNPN, SVGIG (reference sequence). Here the CDR3 DNA reads TGTGCCTGGAGTCCACATCGGGGGGCTAACACCGGGGAGCTGTTTTTT. Encoded protein: CAWSPHRGANTGELFF.

In the case of this clone: Other DNA sequences in the same sample also yield this CDR3. The V and J genes are TRBV12-3 or TRBV12-4 and TRBJ2-3; no reliable D call. The length of the CDR3 is 12 residues. V gave up 2 bases and J gave up 4 bases, with 4 bases separating them. The CDR3 sequence: CASSLFSDTQYF. The CDR3, as DNA: TGTGCCAGCAGTTTATTCTCAGATACGCAGTATTTT.

This chain uses TRBV24-1 with TRBJ2-2; D possibly corresponds to TRBD2 (5 bases). Trimming removed 9 bases at V and 0 bases at J, with 10 bases between. Germline loops: CDR1 KGHDR, CDR2 SFDVKD. The CDR3 totals 14 residues. The CDR3 nucleotides read TGTGCCACCGCGGGCATGCCGAACACCGGGGAGCTGTTTTTT. Its translation: CATAGMPNTGELFF.

The chain recombines TRBV5-4 with TRBJ1-6; D perhaps matches TRBD1 (6 bases). Germline CDR1 and CDR2: SGHNT and YYREEE (reference sequence). V lost 1 base to trimming and J lost 10 bases, with 15 bases between them. The CDR3 has 15 residues. CDR3 nucleotides: TGTGCCAGCAGCTTGTTGGGGGCGGAGTGGTCACCCCTCCACTTT. Protein product: CASSLLGAEWSPLHF.

The genes are TRBV5-4 and TRBJ1-2, with D maybe TRBD1 (5 bases). The V and J ends lost 5 bases and 4 bases respectively, with 12 bases between them. CDR1 is SGHNT, CDR2 YYREEE, per germline (reference sequence). The CDR3 covers 13 residues. The CDR3 loop reads CASSQDSLYGYTF. The DNA of the CDR3 is TGTGCCAGCAGTCAAGACAGCCTCTATGGCTACACCTTC.

This clone has just a few counts. V gene TRBV19 combines with J gene TRBJ2-2; 11 nucleotides agree with TRBD2. Losses at the gene ends were 3 bases for V and 2 bases for J; bases not matched to a gene: 2. This CDR3 is 16 amino acids long. CDR1 and CDR2 (germline): LNHDA, SQIVND (reference sequence). The CDR3 protein is CASSMTSGVNTGELFF. The CDR3 DNA follows: TGTGCCAGTAGTATGACTAGCGGGGTTAACACCGGGGAGCTGTTTTTT.

The V call is TRBV27, the J call TRBJ1-2, with 8 bases aligning to TRBD1. V lost 6 bases and J lost 5; bases outside the gene matches: 5. The germline V gene encodes CDR1 MNHEY and CDR2 SMNVEV (reference sequence). The CDR3 contains 13 residues. The CDR3 loop reads CASSPTGEYGYTF. DNA for the CDR3: TGTGCCAGCAGCCCGACAGGGGAGTATGGCTACACCTTC.

This chain uses TRBV30 with TRBJ2-1, with 8 bases that match TRBD2. Per the germline V gene, CDR1 is GTSNPN and CDR2 is SVGIG (reference sequence). The CDR3 length is 16 residues. V shed 0 bases, J shed 3 bases, and the junction held 7 bases outside the gene matches. The CDR3: CAWSVPGGYLYNEQFF. The CDR3 bases are TGTGCCTGGAGTGTACCGGGGGGGTATCTCTACAATGAGCAGTTCTTC.

V gene TRBV5-1 combines with J gene TRBJ2-2, with 8 bases identical to TRBD1. Per the germline V gene, CDR1 is SGHRS and CDR2 is YFSETQ. This CDR3 spans 15 amino acids. V gave up 2 bases and J gave up 4 bases; unmatched junction bases: 4. As DNA, the CDR3 is TGCGCCAGCAGCTTAGGTCAGGGGGCCACCGGGGAGCTGTTTTTT. Amino acid sequence: CASSLGQGATGELFF.

This clone was observed a few times. This sequence joins TRBV30 and TRBJ1-5, with 7 bases lining up with TRBD1. Trimming cost V 2 bases and J 3 bases; bases outside gene matches: 7. Germline V gene lookup returns CDR1 GTSNPN and CDR2 SVGIG (reference sequence). This CDR3 spans 15 amino acids. The CDR3, as DNA: TGTGCCTGGAGTTTCCCCGGGACAGCCAATCAGCCCCAGCATTTT. This codes for CAWSFPGTANQPQHF.

This clone showed up just once. This sequence joins TRBV6-5 and TRBJ2-5, with D tentatively TRBD1 (6 bases). V lost 7 bases to trimming and J lost 5 bases, with 20 bases between them. The length of the CDR3 is 15 residues. Germline CDR1 is MNHEY and CDR2 is SVGAGI. Written as DNA, the CDR3 is TGTGCCAGCACCGACGCTGGGGGCCCGGTGGAGACCCAGTACTTC. It encodes CASTDAGGPVETQYF.

The chain has TRBV28 and TRBJ2-5, with TRBD1 matching over 7 bases. The germline V gene encodes CDR1 MDHEN and CDR2 SYDVKM. The V gene end was trimmed by 4 bases and the J gene end by 0 bases; junction bases not matched to a gene: 17. The CDR3 totals 19 residues. CDR3 residues: CASSSPGDRIFLYQETQYF. CDR3 nucleotide sequence: TGTGCCAGCAGTTCCCCTGGGGACAGAATATTTTTGTACCAAGAGACCCAGTACTTC.

The chain joins TRBV6-5 to TRBJ1-4; D possibly corresponds to TRBD1 (6 bases). V was clipped by 7 bases and J by 5 bases, with 14 bases between them. The CDR3 sequence is 14 residues long. Germline CDR1 and CDR2: MNHEY and SVGAGI. CDR3 protein: CASTNGGLNEKLFF. CDR3 nucleotide sequence: TGTGCCAGCACCAACGGGGGGCTAAATGAAAAACTGTTTTTT.

In this sample, this clone turned up once. The CDR3 protein is CASSQGGDEQYF. CDR3 in DNA: TGTGCCAGCAGCCAAGGGGGGGACGAGCAGTACTTC. V and J are TRBV3-1 (or the pseudogene TRBV3-2) and TRBJ2-7, with a tentative D call TRBD2 (6 bases). The CDR3 extends over 12 amino acids. Trimming pared 1 base from V and 5 bases from J, leaving 6 bases between. CDR1 is LGHDT, CDR2 YNNKEL, per germline (reference sequence).

This clone was counted only a few times. The gene calls are TRBV5-1 and TRBJ2-3, with a weak D call TRBD2 (5 bases). The CDR3 contains 14 residues. The germline V gene has CDR1 SGHRS and CDR2 YFSETQ. V lost 1 base and J lost 0, with 6 bases in between. The CDR3 nucleotides read TGCGCCAGCAGCTTGCCGGGGAGCACAGATACGCAGTATTTT. The encoded protein is CASSLPGSTDTQYF.

This chain uses TRBV6-5 with TRBJ1-1; 9 bases line up with TRBD1. V shed 6 bases, J shed 5 bases, and the junction held 7 bases outside the gene matches. In germline, CDR1 is MNHEY, CDR2 SVGAGI. CDR3 size: 14 residues. In nucleotides, the CDR3 is TGTGCCAGCAGGGGACAGGGAGGGAAGACTGAAGCTTTCTTT. Translating it yields CASRGQGGKTEAFF.

The V call is TRBV7-2, the J call TRBJ2-3; 9 positions agree with TRBD2. V dropped 2 bases and J dropped 7; count of bases not matched to a gene: 1. In germline, CDR1 is SGHTA, CDR2 FQGNSA. The CDR3 is 13 amino acids. The CDR3, as DNA: TGTGCCAGCAGCTTAAGCGGGGGGTATACGCAGTATTTT. Translation: CASSLSGGYTQYF.

V and J are TRBV30 and TRBJ2-3, with 8 bases fitting TRBD1. Germline V gives CDR1 GTSNPN, CDR2 SVGIG (reference sequence). There are 15 residues in the CDR3. Losses at the gene ends were 4 bases for V and 1 base for J; bases not matched to a gene: 7. The CDR3 DNA sequence: TGTGCCTGGAAACCCCGGGACAGGCGCACAGATACGCAGTATTTT. Amino acid sequence: CAWKPRDRRTDTQYF.

This clone is a singleton in its sample. The rearrangement joins TRBV11-2 to TRBJ1-6, with 10 bases that match TRBD1. Per the germline V gene, CDR1 is SGHAT and CDR2 is FQNNGV. The CDR3 is 16 residues long. With 5 bases clipped from V and 7 bases from J, the junction kept 8 bases outside the gene matches. CDR3 DNA sequence: TGTGCCAGCAGCGCAAGGGACAGGGGTTACAATTCACCCCTCCACTTT. It is translated as CASSARDRGYNSPLHF.

The chain carries TRBV7-9 and TRBJ1-3; D is undetermined. The CDR3 is 15 residues long. Germline CDR1 SEHNR, CDR2 FQNEAQ (reference sequence). With 1 base removed from V and 4 bases from J, the gap between germline ends came to 11 bases. CDR3 DNA: TGTGCCAGCAGCTTAGAGGTGGGGAGAGGAAACACCATATATTTT. Amino acids: CASSLEVGRGNTIYF.

V usage is TRBV18 and J usage is TRBJ1-1; 7 bases fit TRBD1. Germline CDR1 is KGHSH and CDR2 is LQKENI. The CDR3 totals 14 residues. V lost 3 bases, J lost 5 bases, and 6 bases stayed unmatched. Here the CDR3 reads CASSPDRVTTEAFF. DNA for the CDR3: TGTGCCAGCTCACCCGACAGGGTAACAACTGAAGCTTTCTTT.

The chain combines TRBV30 with TRBJ2-7; 8 nucleotides agree with TRBD2. CDR1 is GTSNPN, CDR2 SVGIG, per germline (reference sequence). The CDR3 spans 13 residues. With V trimmed by 3 bases and J by 5 bases, 6 bases remained unmatched. The CDR3 protein is CAWRNAGGNEQYF. CDR3 in DNA: TGTGCCTGGAGAAATGCGGGGGGTAACGAGCAGTACTTC.

This clone was recorded once. This rearrangement joins TRBV7-6 to TRBJ1-2; 7 bases map to TRBD1. The V and J ends lost 1 base and 4 bases, in that order; junction bases with no gene match: 6. The CDR3 runs to 15 residues. Germline CDR1 and CDR2: SGHVS and FNYEAQ. CDR3 loop: CASSLGTGSIYGYTF. The DNA of the CDR3 is TGTGCCAGCAGCTTAGGGACAGGAAGTATCTATGGCTACACCTTC.

V and J are TRBV28 and TRBJ2-1; D remains unclear. In germline, CDR1 is MDHEN, CDR2 SYDVKM. Trimming took off 3 bases at V and 0 bases at J, with 12 bases between the two ends. CDR3 length: 16 residues. CDR3 amino acids: CASSFSTLSSYNEQFF. The CDR3, as DNA: TGTGCCAGCAGTTTTTCCACGCTGAGCTCCTACAATGAGCAGTTCTTC.